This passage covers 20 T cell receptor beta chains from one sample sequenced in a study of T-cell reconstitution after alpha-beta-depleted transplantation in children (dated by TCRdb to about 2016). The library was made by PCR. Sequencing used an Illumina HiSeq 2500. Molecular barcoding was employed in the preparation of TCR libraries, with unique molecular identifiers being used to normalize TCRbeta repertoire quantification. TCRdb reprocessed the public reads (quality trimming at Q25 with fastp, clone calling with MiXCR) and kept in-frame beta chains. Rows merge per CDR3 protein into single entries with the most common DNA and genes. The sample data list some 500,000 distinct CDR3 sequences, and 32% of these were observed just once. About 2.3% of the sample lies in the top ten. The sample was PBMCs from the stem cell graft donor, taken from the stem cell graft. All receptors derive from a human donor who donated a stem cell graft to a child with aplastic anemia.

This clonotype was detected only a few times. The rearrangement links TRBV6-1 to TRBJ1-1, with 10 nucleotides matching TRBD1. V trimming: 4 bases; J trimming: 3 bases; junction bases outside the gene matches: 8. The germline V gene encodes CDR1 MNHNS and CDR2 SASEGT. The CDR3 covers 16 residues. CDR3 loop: CASSVGTGVRDTEAFF. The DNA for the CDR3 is TGTGCCAGCAGTGTAGGGACAGGGGTTCGGGACACTGAAGCTTTCTTT.

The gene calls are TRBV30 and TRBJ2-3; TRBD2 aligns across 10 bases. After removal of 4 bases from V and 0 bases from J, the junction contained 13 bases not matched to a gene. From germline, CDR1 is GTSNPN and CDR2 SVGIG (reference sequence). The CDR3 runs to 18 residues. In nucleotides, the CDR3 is TGTGCCTGGATTCTCCGGGGATGGACTAGCGGTAGCACAGATACGCAGTATTTT. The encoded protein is CAWILRGWTSGSTDTQYF.

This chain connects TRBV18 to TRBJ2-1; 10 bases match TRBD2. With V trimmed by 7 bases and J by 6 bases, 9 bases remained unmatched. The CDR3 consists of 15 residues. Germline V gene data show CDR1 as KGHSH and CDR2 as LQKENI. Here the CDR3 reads CASLRIGTSVNEQFF. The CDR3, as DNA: TGTGCCAGCTTACGGATCGGGACTAGCGTCAATGAGCAGTTCTTC.

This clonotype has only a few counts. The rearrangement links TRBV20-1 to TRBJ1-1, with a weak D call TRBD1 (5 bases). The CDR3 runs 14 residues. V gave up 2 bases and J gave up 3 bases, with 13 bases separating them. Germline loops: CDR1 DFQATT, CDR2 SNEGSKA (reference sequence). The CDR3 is CSARWDPEDTEAFF. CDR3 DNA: TGCAGTGCTAGATGGGACCCCGAGGACACTGAAGCTTTCTTT.

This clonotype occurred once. Here the CDR3 DNA reads TGTGCCAGCAGTTCCAGGCCTCTAGCGGAGCAGTTCTTC. Its translation: CASSSRPLAEQFF. V is TRBV6-5 and J is TRBJ2-1; the D gene is possibly TRBD2 (6 bases). Trimming shortened V by 4 bases and J by 10 bases, and 14 bases separated the two germline ends. Germline V lookup: CDR1 MNHEY, CDR2 SVGAGI. The CDR3 covers 13 residues.

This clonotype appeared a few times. CDR3 DNA sequence: TGTGCCAGCAGTCCGCTCTTAGGGGGGGACACTGAAGCTTTCTTT. Protein sequence: CASSPLLGGDTEAFF. The rearrangement joins TRBV27 to TRBJ1-1; D may be TRBD1 (6 bases). Germline CDR1 is MNHEY and CDR2 is SMNVEV (reference sequence). This CDR3 spans 15 amino acids. Trimming took off 5 bases at V and 3 bases at J, with 16 bases between the two ends.

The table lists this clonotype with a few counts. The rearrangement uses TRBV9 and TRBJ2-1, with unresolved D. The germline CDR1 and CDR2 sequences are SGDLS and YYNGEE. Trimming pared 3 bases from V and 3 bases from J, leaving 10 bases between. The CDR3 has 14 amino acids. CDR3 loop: CASSASSLYNEQFF. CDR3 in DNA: TGTGCCAGCAGCGCCTCATCTCTCTACAATGAGCAGTTCTTC.

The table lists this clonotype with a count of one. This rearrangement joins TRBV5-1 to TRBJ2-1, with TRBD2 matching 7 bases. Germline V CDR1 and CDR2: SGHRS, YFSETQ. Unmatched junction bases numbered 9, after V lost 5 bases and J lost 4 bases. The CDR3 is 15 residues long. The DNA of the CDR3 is TGCGCCAGCAGTCCTAGCGGTGGGGATTACAATGAGCAGTTCTTC. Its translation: CASSPSGGDYNEQFF.

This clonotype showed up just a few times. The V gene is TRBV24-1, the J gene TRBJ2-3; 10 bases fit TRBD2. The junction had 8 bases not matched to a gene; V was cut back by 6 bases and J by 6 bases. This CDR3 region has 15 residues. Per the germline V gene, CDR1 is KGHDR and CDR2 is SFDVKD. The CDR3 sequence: CATSRTSGSWDTQYF. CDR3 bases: TGTGCCACCAGTCGGACTAGCGGCAGTTGGGATACGCAGTATTTT.

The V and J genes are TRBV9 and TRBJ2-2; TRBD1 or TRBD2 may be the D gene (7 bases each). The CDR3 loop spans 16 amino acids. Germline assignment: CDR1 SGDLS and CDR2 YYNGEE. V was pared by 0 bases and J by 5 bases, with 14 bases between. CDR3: CASSVEARGGTGELFF. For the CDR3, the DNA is TGTGCCAGCAGCGTAGAAGCCAGGGGGGGGACCGGGGAGCTGTTTTTT. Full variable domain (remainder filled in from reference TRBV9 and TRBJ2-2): DSGVTQTPKHLITATGQRVTLRCSPRSGDLSVYWYQQSLDQGLQFLIQYYNGEERAKGNILERFSAQQFPDLHSELNLSSLELGDSALYFCASSVEARGGTGELFFGEGSRLTVL.

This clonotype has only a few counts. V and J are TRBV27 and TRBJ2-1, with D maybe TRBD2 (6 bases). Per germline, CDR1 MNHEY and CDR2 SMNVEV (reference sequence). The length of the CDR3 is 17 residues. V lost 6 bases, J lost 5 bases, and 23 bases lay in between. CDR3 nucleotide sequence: TGTGCCAGCAGCCCTTTTGGGCGGCTAGCGCCAAACAATGAGCAGTTCTTC. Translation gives CASSPFGRLAPNNEQFF.

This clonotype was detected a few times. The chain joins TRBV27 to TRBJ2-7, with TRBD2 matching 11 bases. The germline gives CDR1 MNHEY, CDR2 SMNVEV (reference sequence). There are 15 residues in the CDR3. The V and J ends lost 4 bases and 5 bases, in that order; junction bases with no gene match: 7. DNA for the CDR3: TGTGCCAGCAGTTCGCGACTAGCGGGGTCAGACGAGCAGTACTTC. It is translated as CASSSRLAGSDEQYF.

This CDR3 reads CSAKPAGLASYGYTF. The CDR3 coding sequence is TGCAGCGCCAAACCCGCGGGGCTGGCGAGCTATGGCTACACCTTC. The chain combines TRBV29-1 with TRBJ1-2, with D tentatively TRBD1 (5 bases). CDR1 and CDR2 (germline): SQVTM, ANQGSEA. The CDR3 covers 15 residues. V dropped 7 bases and J dropped 4 bases, with 22 bases sitting between them.

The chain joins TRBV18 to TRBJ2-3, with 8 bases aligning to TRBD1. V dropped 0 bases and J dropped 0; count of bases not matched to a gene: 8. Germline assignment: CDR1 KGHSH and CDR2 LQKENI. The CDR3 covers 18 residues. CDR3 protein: CASSPPHRNRGSTDTQYF. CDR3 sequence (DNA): TGTGCCAGCTCACCACCGCACCGTAACAGGGGGAGCACAGATACGCAGTATTTT.

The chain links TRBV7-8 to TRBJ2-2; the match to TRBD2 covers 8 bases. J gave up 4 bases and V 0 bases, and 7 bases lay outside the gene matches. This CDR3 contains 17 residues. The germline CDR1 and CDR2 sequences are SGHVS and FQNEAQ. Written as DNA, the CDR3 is TGTGCCAGCAGCTTAGCGTCGGGAGGGAGCGGCACCGGGGAGCTGTTTTTT. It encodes CASSLASGGSGTGELFF.

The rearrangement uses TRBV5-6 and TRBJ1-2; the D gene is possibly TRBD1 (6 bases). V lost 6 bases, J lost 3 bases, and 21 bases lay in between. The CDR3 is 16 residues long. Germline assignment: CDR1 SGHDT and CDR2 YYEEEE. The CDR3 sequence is CASIDQLGGADYGYTF. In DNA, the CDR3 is TGTGCCAGCATCGATCAACTAGGGGGGGCGGACTATGGCTACACCTTC.

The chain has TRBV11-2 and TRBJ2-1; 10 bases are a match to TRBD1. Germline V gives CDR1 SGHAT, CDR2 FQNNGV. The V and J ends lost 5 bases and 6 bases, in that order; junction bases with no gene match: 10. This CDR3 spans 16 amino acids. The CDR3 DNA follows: TGTGCCAGCAGCCCAGCGGGGGACAGGGGTCGCAATGAGCAGTTCTTC. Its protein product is CASSPAGDRGRNEQFF.

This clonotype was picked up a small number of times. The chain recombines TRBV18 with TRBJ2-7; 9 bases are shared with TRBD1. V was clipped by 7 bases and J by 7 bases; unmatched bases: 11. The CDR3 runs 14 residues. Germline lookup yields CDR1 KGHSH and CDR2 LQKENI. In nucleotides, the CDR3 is TGTGCCAGCTGTGAGTTTGGGACAGGGAAAGAGCAGTACTTC. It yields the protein CASCEFGTGKEQYF.

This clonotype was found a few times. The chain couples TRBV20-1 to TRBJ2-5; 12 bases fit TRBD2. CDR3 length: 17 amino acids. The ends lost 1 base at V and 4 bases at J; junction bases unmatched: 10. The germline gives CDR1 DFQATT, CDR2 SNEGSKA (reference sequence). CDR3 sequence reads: CSARVRRLAGVGETQYF. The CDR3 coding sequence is TGCAGTGCTAGAGTTCGCCGACTAGCGGGAGTTGGAGAGACCCAGTACTTC.

The CDR3 loop is CASSVGLAGGGETQYF. The DNA of the CDR3 is TGTGCCAGCAGCGTAGGTCTAGCGGGAGGCGGAGAGACCCAGTACTTC. The gene calls are TRBV9 and TRBJ2-5; 11 bases map to TRBD2. In germline, CDR1 is SGDLS, CDR2 YYNGEE. This CDR3 has 16 amino acids. V lost 0 bases, J lost 4 bases, and 5 bases stayed unmatched. The complete variable domain, with remaining parts taken from reference TRBV9 and TRBJ2-5, reads DSGVTQTPKHLITATGQRVTLRCSPRSGDLSVYWYQQSLDQGLQFLIQYYNGEERAKGNILERFSAQQFPDLHSELNLSSLELGDSALYFCASSVGLAGGGETQYFGPGTRLLVL.